This TCR beta chain was observed in a study of CD8 T cells in Susac syndrome. RNA was extracted with the RNeasy kit, and a quantity of about 0.5 to 1 ug was reverse transcribed using random hexamers. TCRdb reanalysed the immunoSEQ multiplex PCR reads using MiXCR and keeps one entry per CDR3 protein. The sample lists about 430,000 distinct CDR3 sequences; more than 80% were seen once. Germline CDR1 and CDR2: SEHNR and FQNEAQ (reference sequence). The CDR3 loop spans 12 amino acids. Trimming took off 0 bases at V and 7 bases at J, with 6 bases between the two ends. Input material: CD8+ T cells from PBMCs. This clonotype originated in a human donor with multiple sclerosis. The V and J genes are TRBV7-9 and TRBJ1-1; weak D call: TRBD1 (5 bases). The CDR3 DNA reads TGTGCCAGCAGCTTAGCTGACAGTGAAGCTTTCTTT. Translation: CASSLADSEAFF.